The present TCR beta chain was sequenced within a study of cytomegalovirus exposure and HLA in healthy donors (dated by TCRdb to about 2017). Context from the whole study: An earlier analysis of approximately 640 of the donors reported 250 to 300 Gb of sequence data and roughly 110 million unique TCR beta sequences from roughly 180 million T cells. Roughly 300 gigabases of sequencing data and around 87 million unique TCR sequences were included in an early release covering about 700 HLA-typed donors. Of the 350 to 450 genotyped donors, approximately 82% fell in the genetic ancestry cluster associated with self-reported Caucasian donors. The aim of the study was to test whether cataloging public T cell receptors could identify signatures of past pathogen exposure. Using immunosequencing, the study profiled T cell repertoires from some 670 subjects and related those repertoires to cytomegalovirus serostatus. In addition to the first cohort of approximately 670 subjects, a separate validation cohort of 120 different subjects was used. The study combined high-throughput TCR immunosequencing, statistical association of individual TCRs with disease status, and machine learning to predict cytomegalovirus infection status. A later analysis re-analyzed previously published TCR beta repertoires from approximately 700 donors and added high-resolution HLA genotyping to study TCR occurrence patterns. The later analysis used no new phenotypic data to find candidate immune exposures, relying instead on TCR beta sequences and their occurrence across donors. An earlier analysis of 450 to 750 of the donors used high-throughput TCR beta sequencing to judge whether each TCR beta V gene segment behaved as functional or pseudogenic. Donor age, sex, ethnicity and CMV serostatus were compiled alongside the repertoire data. In a later genetic analysis, genome-wide SNP genotypes for about 65% of the 666 donors were used, and that subset was treated as a discovery cohort. Every repertoire in the discovery cohort had been generated on one and the same sequencing platform. HLA typing included class I and class II loci at four-digit resolution. The number of donors typed differed by locus, with roughly 629-640 for A, B, C, DRB1 and DQB1, around 500 for DQA1, 606 for DPA1, and about 450 for DPB1. About five DR-DQ haplotypes were treated as single units for association and clustering because of strong linkage in the cohort. Among about 400 genotyped donors of the cohort, an average of around 220,000 unique TCR beta nucleotide sequences was sequenced per donor, of which about 20% were non-productive.

Unmatched junction bases come to 4, with V trimmed by 4 bases and J by 8 bases. Sequences SGHVS (CDR1) and FQNEAQ (CDR2) are obtained from the germline V gene. The cysteine opens and the phenylalanine closes a CDR3 of 13 amino acids. Of all the DNA, just the CDR3 is kept, 39 bases in frame from base 1. Overall study results and their limits: Because HLA typing was unavailable for some donors at each locus, only the typed subset was used in association tests. In a later analysis, 16,951 TCR beta sequences were associated with specific HLA alleles at a false discovery rate of 0.05. Presence/absence analyses assumed roughly uniform sequencing depth across donors, an assumption that may not hold. According to the authors, the approach could potentially be generalized to other disease states and immunological phenotypes. In both the original and validation cohorts, the classifier was reported to diagnose cytomegalovirus status with high specificity and sensitivity. About 17 rarely observed V segments, including chromosome 9 orphons, were excluded from the earlier analysis of about 610 of the donors because counts were too low. A further reported finding was that TCR beta sequences accurately predicted the HLA-A and HLA-B alleles for most subjects in the first cohort. Linkage disequilibrium might explain the correlated functional status among segregating V segments, but an unknown experimental factor could not be excluded. The 87-base-pair reads could not distinguish some IMGT-functional V segments, including TRBV6-2 and TRBV6-3, so those segments were excluded. An earlier analysis of around 540 of the donors showed that most TCR beta V segments appeared in productive rearrangements either about 87% or about 30% of the time, which broadly matched IMGT annotations. A cluster of highly shared sequence variants was judged likely to be a technical artifact of the sequencing pipeline. In vitro tests confirmed that a few of the cytomegalovirus-associated TCR beta chains recognize cytomegalovirus antigens. CMV serostatus was the only immune exposure information available for the cohort. According to a later analysis, TCR association rates differed among HLA loci, with DRB1 alleles showing the most associated TCRs and HLA-C alleles showing the fewest. When HLA alleles, especially DR and DQ, strongly co-occurred, attributing TCR associations to individual alleles was difficult. Most CMV-associated TCR beta chains appeared to be HLA-restricted in a later analysis, and the HLA associations seemed to be driven largely by CMV exposure. In a later genetic analysis, fewer N-insertions in productive TCRs were reported among donors in an Asian-associated ancestry cluster than the roughly 700-donor mean. While some public TCRs were present in many individuals, most TCR sequences turned up only very rarely across donors. A total of 164 TCR beta chains were listed by the study as associated with cytomegalovirus. In a later analysis, several top co-occurrence clusters were reported to appear linked to parvovirus B19, influenza, CMV and Epstein-Barr virus. In a later analysis, HLA-associated TCR beta chains showed more clonal expansion and lower generation probabilities than non-associated chains that were equally common. In a later genetic analysis, a missense DCLRE1C variant was associated with V-gene and J-gene trimming of TCR beta chains, and the association was replicated in an independent cohort. This cohort had only TCR beta chains sequenced, and the lack of alpha or paired-chain data limited which features could be detected.

Library method: the immunoSEQ multiplex PCR assay. A mixture of 60 forward primers for TCR Vbeta segments and 13 reverse primers for TCR Jbeta segments was used in the multiplex PCR. Amplification of the CDR3 region of rearranged TCR beta genes was performed with a multiplex PCR assay on genomic DNA. The amplified TCR beta libraries were sequenced on the Illumina HiSeq System as 87-base-pair reads. As for how the authors treated the data: A later analysis tallied 75 million to 95 million unique TCR beta chains across the 700 or so repertoires, and about 12 million of those chains were shared by two or more donors. Raw reads were error-corrected and collapsed into unique sequences by a nearest-neighbor algorithm in which closely related sequences were merged to remove PCR and sequencing errors. Alignment of CDR3 sequences to IMGT reference sequences was used to assign V, D and J gene segments. For a sequence to be retained, a match of at least six nucleotides was required to both a V gene segment and a J gene segment. A rearrangement counted as productive if the CDR3 had no stop codons and remained in frame with V and J, and every other rearrangement counted as non-productive. Following IMGT convention, CDR3 was defined as the stretch from the second conserved V-encoded cysteine to the conserved J-encoded phenylalanine. The earlier analysis of 587 of the donors excluded any sequence lacking an unambiguous match to a single V gene segment. An earlier analysis of some 500 of the donors classified V segments as functional when productive rearrangements were above 56.7% and as segregating when the standard deviation between donors was above 5%. A statistical classification framework was built to diagnose cytomegalovirus status from the catalog of TCR beta chain sequences. V and J gene assignment, in a later analysis, came from comparing TCR nucleotide sequences with IMGT/GENE-DB human TR gene sequences. A later analysis assigned CDR3 sequences and most-parsimonious VDJ recombination scenarios with the TCRdist pipeline. In a later analysis, each TCR beta chain was defined by its CDR3 amino acid sequence together with its V-gene family, and reads without a unique V-gene family were excluded. As a way to deal with suspected cross-contamination and a sequencing artifact, a later analysis dropped more than 500 nucleotide sequences that were highly shared and had low generation probability. For each public chain, a later analysis derived a clonal expansion index from normalized ranks of inferred template counts within each repertoire. In a later analysis, generation probabilities were computed with a VDJ recombination model fitted to out-of-frame rearrangements, and the resulting probabilities were checked against IGoR. In a later analysis, hypergeometric tests were used to score TCR-TCR, TCR-HLA and TCR-CMV co-occurrence, with a repertoire-size bias correction applied to TCR pairs. A later analysis estimated false discovery rates by permuting HLA or CMV assignments 20 times. In a later analysis, co-occurring TCRs were grouped using DBSCAN, with TCRdist sequence similarity added in when clustering inside HLA-allele-positive subsets. For co-occurrence clustering, repertoires with fewer than 30,000 or more than 120,000 public chains were excluded, along with roughly five repertoires with anomalous nucleotide sharing. Imported from immuneACCESS, the table was reduced by TCRdb to in-frame sequences with V and J called. These copies leave out some clones; in studies compared against another copy, an unresolved V gene accounts for under half, and the cause of the remainder is not known. V, J and clone size are those of that table, while D and trimming were read from the DNA. Recorded for this sample are 98,000 or so clones; around 79% of them occurred a single time. The leading ten clones occupy around 6.1% of the sample.

This clone was detected only a few times. Its antigen remains unidentified. No much larger clonotype is one base removed from it; base qualities were not supplied. This CDR3 is also generated by other DNA sequences in the sample. The cohort was made up of about 610 healthy bone marrow donors. All cohort members were sampled while nominally healthy, although unrecorded immune exposures were likely present. The donor was CMV seropositive and was included in the group of 250 to 300 seropositive cohort members. Every donor gave a peripheral blood sample, and the peripheral blood mononuclear cells from that sample were used for TCR beta sequencing. Genomic DNA extraction from the blood cell samples was performed with the Qiagen DNeasy Blood Extraction Kit.

The origin of this receptor is a man aged 55-75 years in good health and CMV-seropositive. The sequenced sample consisted of PBMCs. The chain employs TRBV7-8 and TRBJ1-2; 10 nucleotides in the junction match TRBD1. CDR3 loop: CASSSTGGDGYTF. Here is the DNA: TGTGCCAGCAGCTCGACAGGGGGCGACGGCTACACCTTC. Outside the CDR3, residues come from the reference TRBV7-8 and TRBJ1-2 proteins, so the full variable domain is: GAGVSQSPRYKVAKRGQDVALRCDPISGHVSLFWYQQALGQGPEFLTYFQNEAQLDKSGLPSDRFFAERPEGSVSTLKIQRTQQEDSAVYLCASSSTGGDGYTFGSGTRLTVV.